This T cell receptor (beta chain) was sequenced for a study of CD8 T cells in Susac syndrome. Study-wide context: Of the sequenced Susac syndrome patients, 5 or 6 had active disease and eight were in remission. Patients with Susac syndrome were therapy-naive, on corticosteroids, or on intravenous immunoglobulin alone at the time that blood was drawn.

TCR beta sequences were obtained from blood CD8+ and CD4+ T cells. It was negative isolation that provided the CD8+ and CD4+ T cells, whereas TEMRA cells were enriched by FACS. Reverse transcription of about 0.5 to 1 ug RNA used random hexamers. TCRdb re-called the immunoSEQ multiplex PCR reads through MiXCR, storing one row per CDR3 protein. This sample has roughly 250,000 distinct CDR3 sequences, with almost 97% found just once. CDR3 length equals 15 residues. The germline CDR1 and CDR2 sequences are MGHDK and SYGVNS. V shed 6 bases, J shed 7 bases, and the junction held 12 bases outside the gene matches.

The genes are TRBV25-1 and TRBJ2-3; TRBD1 matches 8 bases. Sequencing was performed on CD4+ T cells from PBMCs. This receptor was taken from a human donor with Susac syndrome. This CDR3 reads CASRGDRKEVYTQYF. CDR3 nucleotides: TGTGCCAGCAGGGGGGACAGGAAGGAGGTCTATACGCAGTATTTT. Variable domain in full (rest from reference TRBV25-1 and TRBJ2-3): EADIYQTPRYLVIGTGKKITLECSQTMGHDKMYWYQQDPGMELHLIHYSYGVNSTEKGDLSSESTVSRIRTEHFPLTLESARPSHTSQYLCASRGDRKEVYTQYFGPGTRLTVL.